The rows below give T cell receptor beta chains drawn from one sample of a study of blood T cell repertoires in COVID-19. The table came from immunoSEQ multiplex PCR; TCRdb's copy has only in-frame clones and leaves some out. Here the sample spans around 66,000 clones, about four fifths being singletons. The sequenced sample consisted of peripheral blood. The receptors originated from a human donor in a cohort sampled during active COVID-19. CDR3s include the opening cysteine and the closing phenylalanine or tryptophan. The D gene is left open where the match is weak. The size entry is marked missing in some rows and otherwise reads once, few, many or a size class.

j_gene: TRBJ2-7; v_gene: TRBV11-2; len: 14; d_gene: TRBD2; abundance: .; CDR3nt: TGTGCCAGCAGCCCGACTAGCGGGAGAAGCGAGCAGTACTTC; CDR3aa: CASSPTSGRSEQYF
j_gene: TRBJ2-7; v_gene: TRBV18; len: 14; d_gene: .; abundance: .; CDR3nt: TGTGCCAGCTCACCATCCGGGGGAACCTACGAGCAGTACTTC; CDR3aa: CASSPSGGTYEQYF
j_gene: TRBJ2-6; v_gene: TRBV28; len: 17; d_gene: .; abundance: .; CDR3nt: TGTGCCAGCAGAAAAGGGGGATCTGACTCTGGGGCCAACGTCCTGACTTTC; CDR3aa: CASRKGGSDSGANVLTF
j_gene: TRBJ1-4; v_gene: TRBV28; len: 17; d_gene: TRBD1; abundance: .; CDR3nt: TGTGCCAGCAGTCCCGGGACAGGGGGCAGGGGGAATGAAAAACTGTTTTTT; CDR3aa: CASSPGTGGRGNEKLFF
j_gene: TRBJ2-1; v_gene: TRBV20-1; len: 14; d_gene: .; abundance: .; CDR3nt: TGCAGTGCTAGTAACGTTCAGGGCTACAATGAGCAGTTCTTC; CDR3aa: CSASNVQGYNEQFF
j_gene: TRBJ1-1; v_gene: TRBV5-1; len: 13; d_gene: .; abundance: .; CDR3nt: TGCGCCAGCAGCAACCCGGGAGACACTGAAGCTTTCTTT; CDR3aa: CASSNPGDTEAFF
j_gene: TRBJ2-2; v_gene: TRBV5-1; len: 15; d_gene: .; abundance: .; CDR3nt: TGCGCCAGCAGCGGCGGACAAACGATCACCGGGGAGCTGTTTTTT; CDR3aa: CASSGGQTITGELFF
j_gene: TRBJ2-7; v_gene: TRBV5-6; len: 14; d_gene: .; abundance: .; CDR3nt: TGTGCCAGCAGCTTAATAGTTCTCTCCTACGAGCAGTACTTC; CDR3aa: CASSLIVLSYEQYF
j_gene: TRBJ1-3; v_gene: TRBV28; len: 14; d_gene: .; abundance: .; CDR3nt: TGTGCCAGCAGTTTCGGGGTCTCTGGAAACACCATATATTTT; CDR3aa: CASSFGVSGNTIYF
j_gene: TRBJ2-7; v_gene: TRBV13; len: 14; d_gene: .; abundance: .; CDR3nt: TGTGCCAGCAGCTTAGGGCAGGGGAAATACGAGCAGTACTTC; CDR3aa: CASSLGQGKYEQYF
j_gene: TRBJ2-7; v_gene: TRBV7-2; len: 16; d_gene: TRBD2; abundance: .; CDR3nt: TGTGCCAGCAGCATAACCGGGACTAGCGGCTCCTACGAGCAGTACTTC; CDR3aa: CASSITGTSGSYEQYF
j_gene: TRBJ2-3; v_gene: TRBV19; len: 14; d_gene: TRBD2; abundance: .; CDR3nt: TGTGCCAGTACGGGCGGGAGTACGGCAAATACGCAGTATTTT; CDR3aa: CASTGGSTANTQYF
j_gene: TRBJ2-5; v_gene: TRBV5-6; len: 15; d_gene: TRBD1; abundance: .; CDR3nt: TGTGCCAGCAGCTTGGGCAGGGGGCCCCAAGAGACCCAGTACTTC; CDR3aa: CASSLGRGPQETQYF
j_gene: TRBJ1-6; v_gene: TRBV18; len: 16; d_gene: .; abundance: .; CDR3nt: TGTGCCAGCTCACCCGCAGGGGCCACCTATAATTCACCCCTCCACTTT; CDR3aa: CASSPAGATYNSPLHF
j_gene: TRBJ2-7; v_gene: TRBV28; len: 16; d_gene: TRBD1; abundance: .; CDR3nt: TGTGCCAGCAAAAACTTCTTCGGACAGGGAGCCTACGAGCAGTACTTC; CDR3aa: CASKNFFGQGAYEQYF
j_gene: TRBJ1-2; v_gene: TRBV7-9; len: 13; d_gene: TRBD1; abundance: .; CDR3nt: TGTGCCAGCAGCGTCGACAGGGCCGCCGGCTACACCTTC; CDR3aa: CASSVDRAAGYTF
j_gene: TRBJ2-7; v_gene: TRBV2; len: 14; d_gene: TRBD1; abundance: once; CDR3nt: TGTGCCAGCAGCGCGGACAGGACCTCCTACGAGCAGTACTTC; CDR3aa: CASSADRTSYEQYF
j_gene: TRBJ2-7; v_gene: TRBV27; len: 16; d_gene: TRBD1; abundance: few; CDR3nt: TGTGCCAGCAGTCCCTCTCTCGGACAGGGGTTGTTCGAGCAGTACTTC; CDR3aa: CASSPSLGQGLFEQYF
j_gene: TRBJ1-6; v_gene: TRBV30; len: 14; d_gene: .; abundance: .; CDR3nt: TGTGCCTGGAGTGGGCAGGGTAATTCGGCACCCCTCCACTTT; CDR3aa: CAWSGQGNSAPLHF
j_gene: TRBJ2-5; v_gene: TRBV3-1/TRBV3-2; len: 16; d_gene: TRBD2; abundance: .; CDR3nt: TGTGCCAGCAGCTCCGGACTAGCGGGAGGACAAGAGACCCAGTACTTC; CDR3aa: CASSSGLAGGQETQYF
j_gene: TRBJ2-7; v_gene: TRBV7-2; len: 14; d_gene: TRBD2; abundance: .; CDR3nt: TGTGCCAGCAGCTATAGCGGGAGTAACCCCCAAGAGTACTTC; CDR3aa: CASSYSGSNPQEYF
j_gene: TRBJ2-5; v_gene: TRBV7-2; len: 16; d_gene: TRBD2; abundance: .; CDR3nt: TGTGCCAGCAGCTTGGGGGCTACTAGCGGGACAGAGACCCAGTACTTC; CDR3aa: CASSLGATSGTETQYF
j_gene: TRBJ2-1; v_gene: TRBV7-9; len: 12; d_gene: .; abundance: .; CDR3nt: TGTGCCAGCAATCCGGGAATCAATGAGCAGTTCTTC; CDR3aa: CASNPGINEQFF
j_gene: TRBJ2-7; v_gene: TRBV27; len: 14; d_gene: TRBD2; abundance: few; CDR3nt: TGTGCCAGCAGAGGACTAGCGGGAGGGTACGAGCAGTACTTC; CDR3aa: CASRGLAGGYEQYF
j_gene: TRBJ1-1; v_gene: TRBV6-6; len: 12; d_gene: .; abundance: .; CDR3nt: TGTGCCAGCAGGCCAGGACACCCTGAAGCTTTCTTT; CDR3aa: CASRPGHPEAFF
j_gene: TRBJ2-3; v_gene: TRBV27; len: 14; d_gene: TRBD1; abundance: .; CDR3nt: TGTGCCAGCAGTTTATCGAGGACAGGGCCCAACAGGTATTTT; CDR3aa: CASSLSRTGPNRYF
j_gene: TRBJ2-3; v_gene: TRBV28; len: 14; d_gene: .; abundance: .; CDR3nt: TGTGCCAGCGCCACAGGGCCCCCCACAGATACGCAGTATTTT; CDR3aa: CASATGPPTDTQYF
j_gene: TRBJ2-7; v_gene: TRBV5-8; len: 14; d_gene: .; abundance: .; CDR3nt: TGTGCCAGCAGCTTTATGGGGCGATCCTACGAGCAGTACTTC; CDR3aa: CASSFMGRSYEQYF
j_gene: TRBJ2-2; v_gene: TRBV5-6; len: 17; d_gene: TRBD1; abundance: .; CDR3nt: TGTGCCAGCAGCTTGGCCGGGACAGGGGGGAGGGCCGGGGAGCTGTTTTTT; CDR3aa: CASSLAGTGGRAGELFF
j_gene: TRBJ2-7; v_gene: TRBV9; len: 12; d_gene: TRBD2; abundance: .; CDR3nt: TGTGCCAGCAGCGTAGGGGAGGGAGAGCAGTACTTC; CDR3aa: CASSVGEGEQYF
j_gene: TRBJ2-3; v_gene: TRBV11-2; len: 15; d_gene: TRBD2; abundance: .; CDR3nt: TGTGCCAGCAGCCCAGGGAGGGTCGGCACAGATACGCAGTATTTT; CDR3aa: CASSPGRVGTDTQYF
j_gene: TRBJ2-7; v_gene: TRBV4-3; len: 17; d_gene: TRBD2; abundance: .; CDR3nt: TGCGCCAGCAGCCAACGGACTAGCGGGATGGGGAATCGTGAGCAGTACTTC; CDR3aa: CASSQRTSGMGNREQYF
j_gene: TRBJ2-1; v_gene: TRBV4-3; len: 20; d_gene: TRBD2; abundance: .; CDR3nt: TGCGCCAGCAGCCAAGAGGGCCTTGACCCGGGACTAGCCGGGTTGAATGAGCAGTTCTTC; CDR3aa: CASSQEGLDPGLAGLNEQFF